This is a list of T cell receptor beta chains from one sample in a study of T cells in Graves' hyperthyroidism and ophthalmopathy. From the multiplex PCR reads, TCRdb called clonotypes with MiXCR, one entry per CDR3 protein. The table records over 90,000 distinct CDR3 sequences, about 45% of them present only once. Sequences were obtained from blood. Source of these receptors: a man between 40 and 49 years old with Graves' hyperthyroidism. Both conserved end residues are part of each CDR3. The D gene is left open where the match is weak. Rows give clone size only sometimes, using once, few, many, or a class for an expanded clone.

TRBD2	NA	TRBV20-1	TRBJ2-7	CSALYVGTSASTDTQYF	TGCAGTGCCCTTTACGTGGGGACTAGCGCTAGCACAGATACGCAGTACTTC
NA	NA	TRBV19	TRBJ2-1	CASSIREGGPNEQFF	TGTGCCAGTAGTATTCGGGAAGGCGGGCCCAATGAGCAGTTCTTC
NA	many	TRBV6-4	TRBJ2-1	CASSENTNNEQFF	TGTGCCAGCAGTGAAAATACGAACAATGAGCAGTTCTTC
NA	many	TRBV2	TRBJ2-7	CASRPGQATYEQYF	TGTGCCAGCAGACCGGGTCAGGCAACCTACGAGCAGTACTTC
TRBD2	many	TRBV7-2	TRBJ2-7	CASSLEPAGGSQYF	TGTGCCAGCAGCTTAGAACCAGCGGGAGGGTCCCAGTACTTC
TRBD1	NA	TRBV9	TRBJ1-5	CASSPGTGF	TGTGCCAGCAGTCCCGGGACAGGGTTT
NA	few	TRBV12-3/TRBV12-4	TRBJ1-2	CAGSTWAGVGGYTF	TGTGCCGGCAGCACCTGGGCGGGGGTCGGAGGCTACACCTTC
NA	once	TRBV2	TRBJ1-2	CATLAREGYGYTF	TGTGCCACCCTAGCCCGGGAGGGGTATGGCTACACCTTC
NA	many	TRBV14	TRBJ1-1	CASSQDRSGDEENTEAFF	TGTGCCAGCAGCCAAGATAGGTCAGGGGACGAGGAGAACACTGAAGCTTTCTTT
TRBD2	NA	TRBV6-2/TRBV6-3	TRBJ2-2	CASSREGNTGELFF	TGTGCCAGCAGTCGGGAGGGGAACACCGGGGAGCTGTTTTTT
NA	many	TRBV6-1	TRBJ2-2	CASLMGQYNTGELFF	TGTGCCAGCCTCATGGGGCAGTACAACACCGGGGAGCTGTTTTTT
TRBD2	many	TRBV7-6	TRBJ2-5	CASSLNSAGLQQETQYF	TGTGCCAGCAGCTTAAATTCGGCGGGACTACAACAAGAGACCCAGTACTTC
NA	NA	TRBV29-1	TRBJ2-7	CSGEFGQREQYF	TGCAGCGGCGAGTTCGGACAGAGGGAGCAGTACTTC
NA	NA	TRBV15	TRBJ2-7	CATSGLTPYEQYF	TGTGCCACCAGCGGGCTAACTCCCTACGAGCAGTACTTC
NA	NA	TRBV7-8	TRBJ1-2	CASSSKPPGTSGYTF	TGTGCCAGCAGCTCGAAACCTCCCGGGACTAGCGGTTACACCTTC
NA	many	TRBV7-9	TRBJ1-4	CASSPPGQRGATNEKLFF	TGTGCCAGCAGCCCCCCGGGGCAGCGGGGTGCAACTAATGAAAAACTGTTTTTT
NA	NA	TRBV29-1	TRBJ2-6	CSAVVGLGADVLTF	TGCAGCGCTGTTGTGGGGCTTGGGGCCGACGTCCTGACTTTC
TRBD1	NA	TRBV12-3/TRBV12-4	TRBJ1-2	CASSLQGKGALNYGYTF	TGTGCCAGCAGTTTACAGGGGAAGGGGGCCCTAAACTATGGCTACACCTTC
TRBD1	many	TRBV29-1	TRBJ2-1	CSALAGTGYNEQFF	TGCAGCGCCCTCGCCGGGACAGGATACAATGAGCAGTTCTTC
NA	NA	TRBV10-3	TRBJ2-6	CAISGSGANVLTF	TGTGCCATCAGTGGTTCTGGGGCCAACGTCCTGACTTTC
NA	many	TRBV24-1	TRBJ1-5	CATSPDRNNQPQHF	TGTGCCACCAGCCCTGACAGGAACAATCAGCCCCAGCATTTT
NA	NA	TRBV27	TRBJ2-2	CASSFLTGELFF	TGTGCCAGCAGTTTTCTGACCGGGGAGCTGTTTTTT
TRBD1	NA	TRBV20-1	TRBJ2-3	CSAHGTGGRAETQYF	TGCAGTGCTCACGGGACAGGCGGGCGCGCAGAGACGCAGTATTTT
NA	many	TRBV7-8	TRBJ2-3	CASSLAGGSTDTQYF	TGTGCCAGCAGTCTGGCCGGGGGTAGCACAGATACGCAGTATTTT
TRBD1	NA	TRBV6-5	TRBJ1-5	CASTSGGLGNQPQHF	TGTGCCAGCACCTCAGGGGGCTTGGGCAATCAGCCCCAGCATTTT
NA	NA	TRBV5-4	TRBJ2-5	CASSSRIQGETQYF	TGTGCCAGCAGCTCTCGGATTCAGGGAGAGACCCAGTACTTC
NA	NA	TRBV7-2	TRBJ2-7	CASSSGETYEQYF	TGTGCCAGCAGCTCAGGGGAAACCTACGAGCAGTACTTC
TRBD1	NA	TRBV19	TRBJ1-1	CASSRTGGVGEAFF	TGTGCCAGTAGTAGAACAGGGGGCGTCGGTGAAGCTTTCTTT
NA	NA	TRBV7-9	TRBJ2-5	CASSLGGVGTQYF	TGTGCCAGCAGCTTAGGGGGCGTCGGGACCCAGTACTTC
NA	many	TRBV7-2	TRBJ2-3	CASSLGASTDTQYF	TGTGCCAGCAGCTTAGGGGCTAGCACAGATACGCAGTATTTT
NA	many	TRBV4-1	TRBJ1-2	CASSQAGGYTF	TGCGCCAGCAGCCAAGCAGGGGGCTACACCTTC
TRBD1	many	TRBV5-1	TRBJ1-2	CASSWGQGAYGYTF	TGCGCCAGCAGCTGGGGACAGGGGGCCTATGGCTACACCTTC
NA	NA	TRBV24-1	TRBJ1-6	CATGLGLAVGSPLHF	TGTGCCACCGGCCTTGGACTAGCGGTGGGGTCACCCCTCCACTTT
TRBD2	many	TRBV20-1	TRBJ2-7	CSVTGLPERGAYEQYF	TGCAGTGTGACGGGACTTCCCGAGCGGGGAGCCTACGAGCAGTACTTC
NA	once	TRBV7-9	TRBJ1-5	CASSQKIRGVHQPQHF	TGCGCCAGCAGCCAAAAAATTAGGGGGGTTCATCAGCCCCAGCATTTT
TRBD1	many	TRBV20-1	TRBJ1-2	CSAGAGQGASRYTF	TGCAGTGCTGGAGCCGGACAGGGGGCATCTCGCTACACCTTC
TRBD1	NA	TRBV10-3	TRBJ2-1	CAISESNRGFGEQFF	TGTGCCATCAGTGAGTCTAACAGGGGGTTTGGTGAGCAGTTCTTC
TRBD1	NA	TRBV7-2	TRBJ2-7	CASSQTGGSYEQYF	TGTGCCAGCAGCCAGACAGGGGGGTCCTACGAGCAGTACTTC
TRBD1	few	TRBV28	TRBJ1-2	CASSIPGQGARGYTF	TGTGCCAGCAGTATACCGGGACAGGGGGCGAGGGGCTACACCTTC
TRBD2	NA	TRBV20-1	TRBJ2-7	CSAFGLAGYPDEQYF	TGCAGTGCTTTTGGACTAGCGGGATACCCGGACGAGCAGTACTTC
TRBD1	many	TRBV19	TRBJ2-5	CASSTQRQGGSQETQYF	TGTGCCAGTAGTACCCAAAGACAGGGGGGCTCCCAAGAGACCCAGTACTTC
NA	NA	TRBV7-9	TRBJ2-3	CASSLFAGTQYF	TGTGCCAGCAGCTTATTCGCGGGGACGCAGTATTTT
NA	NA	TRBV6-1	TRBJ1-1	CASSDLDTEAFF	TGTGCCAGCAGTGATTTAGACACTGAAGCTTTCTTT
NA	NA	TRBV3-1	TRBJ1-1	CASSQGVNTEAFF	TGTGCCAGCAGCCAAGGCGTTAACACTGAAGCTTTCTTT
NA	NA	TRBV6-2/TRBV6-3	TRBJ1-3	CASSLTGTKAGSTIYF	TGTGCCAGCTCCTTGACCGGGACAAAGGCAGGAAGCACCATATATTTT
NA	NA	TRBV9	TRBJ2-7	CASSVGGSIDEQYF	TGTGCCAGCAGCGTAGGGGGGAGTATAGATGAGCAGTACTTC
NA	NA	TRBV5-1	TRBJ2-7	CASSLGHSNEQYF	TGCGCCAGCAGCTTGGGCCACTCCAATGAGCAGTACTTC
NA	NA	TRBV7-2	TRBJ2-7	CASSFAGTNHEQHF	TGTGCCAGCAGCTTTGCCGGGACAAACCACGAGCAGCACTTC
TRBD2	NA	TRBV15	TRBJ2-7	CATSKWTSGQHEQYF	TGTGCCACCTCGAAGTGGACTAGCGGGCAACACGAGCAGTACTTC
NA	NA	TRBV7-2	TRBJ2-5	CASSAGWRQETQYF	TGTGCCAGCAGCGCAGGGTGGCGTCAAGAGACCCAGTACTTC
NA	NA	TRBV24-1	TRBJ1-5	CATSDSGRTPQHF	TGTGCCACCAGTGATTCAGGCAGGACGCCTCAGCATTTT
NA	many	TRBV10-1	TRBJ2-7	CASSDDGEQYF	TGCGCCAGCAGTGATGATGGCGAGCAGTACTTC
TRBD1	many	TRBV11-2	TRBJ1-6	CASSRDRANSPLHF	TGTGCCAGCTCCAGGGACAGGGCAAATTCACCCCTCCACTTT
TRBD1	NA	TRBV19	TRBJ1-2	CASRPSDKGALNYGYTF	TGTGCCAGTAGGCCTAGCGACAAGGGGGCCCTAAACTATGGCTACACCTTC
NA	NA	TRBV7-9	TRBJ2-2	CASSLGHGELFF	TGTGCCAGCAGCTTAGGGCACGGGGAGCTGTTTTTT
NA	many	TRBV6-1	TRBJ2-1	CASHLARGYNEQFF	TGTGCCAGCCACCTCGCCCGGGGATACAATGAGCAGTTCTTC
TRBD1	many	TRBV20-1	TRBJ2-1	CSARVGTGEGYNEQFF	TGCAGTGCTAGAGTTGGGACAGGGGAAGGGTACAATGAGCAGTTCTTC
NA	many	TRBV19	TRBJ2-5	CASRGSEETQYF	TGTGCCAGTAGAGGAAGCGAAGAGACCCAGTACTTC
TRBD2	many	TRBV7-6	TRBJ2-5	CASSRTSGGRVGETQYF	TGTGCCAGCAGCAGGACTAGCGGGGGACGAGTGGGAGAGACCCAGTACTTC
NA	NA	TRBV15	TRBJ2-5	CATSRGEQDLNQETQYF	TGTGCCACCAGCAGAGGAGAGCAGGATTTAAACCAAGAGACCCAGTACTTC